Listed here are 17 T cell receptor beta chains from one sample, sequenced in a study of PD-L1 blockade in urothelial cancer. Time point in this sample: pretreatment peripheral blood. The assay was immunoSEQ multiplex PCR, and TCRdb's table has in-frame clones only and misses some. The profile shows 60,000 to 65,000 clones, approximately 81% of them singletons. Sequencing used PBMCs, obtained around atezolizumab (anti-PD-L1) treatment. All receptors come from a man aged 70 or older with urothelial cancer.

This chain joins TRBV6-1 and TRBJ1-1; no clear D gene. V lost 4 bases to trimming and J lost 0 bases, with 9 bases between them. The CDR3 is 14 amino acids. Germline-derived CDR1 and CDR2 are MNHNS and SASEGT. The DNA for the CDR3 is TGTGCCAGCAGTGCGAGCGTGATGAACACTGAAGCTTTCTTT. Its protein product is CASSASVMNTEAFF.

This chain's CDR3 is CASSGGTSGRPPDTQYF. The CDR3 bases are TGTGCCAGCAGTGGTGGGACTAGCGGGAGACCGCCAGATACGCAGTATTTT. The V call is TRBV6-1, the J call TRBJ2-3; 14 positions match TRBD2. CDR1 is MNHNS, CDR2 SASEGT, per germline. The CDR3 spans 17 residues. V shed 4 bases and J 4 bases; nucleotides not matched to a gene: 7.

This chain uses TRBV11-2 with TRBJ2-3, with TRBD2 matching 7 bases. Per the germline V gene, CDR1 is SGHAT and CDR2 is FQNNGV. J lost 4 bases, V lost 1 base, and 5 bases had no gene match. This CDR3 is 15 amino acids long. CDR3 loop: CASSLGGRSPDTQYF. In nucleotides, the CDR3 is TGTGCCAGCAGCTTAGGCGGGAGAAGCCCAGATACGCAGTATTTT.

The V call is TRBV10-2, the J call TRBJ1-2; D gene ambiguous. V shed 2 bases and J shed 3 bases, with 10 bases lying between them. The length of the CDR3 is 14 residues. Looked up from germline, CDR1 is WSHSY and CDR2 is SAAADI. CDR3 in DNA: TGCGCCAGCAGTGAGAAGACGGACTACTATGGCTACACCTTC. Encoded protein: CASSEKTDYYGYTF.

The chain employs TRBV30 and TRBJ1-1; tentatively, D is TRBD1 (6 bases). The CDR3 is made up of 15 amino acids. Trimming removed 4 bases at V and 0 bases at J, with 15 bases between. Germline V gene sequence: CDR1 GTSNPN, CDR2 SVGIG (reference sequence). The CDR3 protein is CAWMYPGHLNTEAFF. The CDR3 DNA reads TGTGCCTGGATGTACCCGGGACACCTGAACACTGAAGCTTTCTTT.

The V call is TRBV10-3, the J call TRBJ2-1; no definite D call. V lost 0 bases to trimming and J lost 8 bases, with 11 bases between them. Germline V gene lookup returns CDR1 ENHRY and CDR2 SYGVKD. This CDR3 is built from 14 residues. CDR3: CAISESSSGHEQFF. The CDR3 DNA follows: TGTGCCATCAGTGAGTCGTCTAGTGGCCATGAGCAGTTCTTC.

The rearrangement links TRBV7-2 to TRBJ2-1, with 11 positions matching TRBD2. The CDR3 length is 15 residues. Per the germline V gene, CDR1 is SGHTA and CDR2 is FQGNSA. V was clipped by 5 bases and J by 4 bases; unmatched bases: 4. The CDR3 DNA reads as TGTGCCAGCAGCGCACTAGCGGGGGCTTACAATGAGCAGTTCTTC. It specifies CASSALAGAYNEQFF.

DNA of the CDR3: TGTGCCAGCAGCCCGAGAGGACTCTCCAATGAGCAGTTCTTC. This encodes CASSPRGLSNEQFF. This chain connects TRBV7-9 to TRBJ2-1; D perhaps matches TRBD2 (5 bases). The CDR3 is 14 amino acids. V shed 5 bases and J shed 6 bases, with 14 bases lying between them. Germline V lookup: CDR1 SEHNR, CDR2 FQNEAQ (reference sequence).

The V call is TRBV18, the J call TRBJ1-2; TRBD1 matches 7 bases. Germline V gene data show CDR1 as KGHSH and CDR2 as LQKENI. This CDR3 contains 16 residues. With 5 bases clipped from V and 4 bases from J, the junction kept 13 bases outside the gene matches. The CDR3 reads CASSAVSTGQTYGYTF. CDR3 nucleotides: TGTGCCAGCTCAGCAGTATCGACAGGGCAGACCTATGGCTACACCTTC.

V and J are TRBV19 and TRBJ2-2; TRBD1 matches 10 bases. From germline, CDR1 is LNHDA and CDR2 SQIVND (reference sequence). J was trimmed by 5 bases and V by 6 bases; bases with no gene match: 3. The CDR3 consists of 14 residues. CDR3 coding DNA: TGTGCCAGTAGCAGGGGACAGGGGACCGGGGAGCTGTTTTTT. It translates to CASSRGQGTGELFF.

The chain combines TRBV5-1 with TRBJ2-3; TRBD1 aligns across 7 bases. Germline V CDR1 and CDR2: SGHRS, YFSETQ. The CDR3 length is 14 residues. The trim removed 5 bases at V and 3 bases at J, leaving 6 bases unmatched. CDR3 in amino acids: CASSRQGGTDTQYF. Here the CDR3 DNA reads TGCGCCAGCAGTCGACAGGGTGGGACAGATACGCAGTATTTT.

This chain uses TRBV5-1 with TRBJ1-2, with D maybe TRBD1 (6 bases). This CDR3 has 12 amino acids. V was pared by 0 bases and J by 8 bases, with 8 bases between. Per germline, CDR1 SGHRS and CDR2 YFSETQ. This CDR3 reads CASSLEGDGYTF. CDR3 sequence (DNA): TGCGCCAGCAGCTTGGAGGGGGACGGCTACACCTTC. Variable domain in full (rest from reference TRBV5-1 and TRBJ1-2): KAGVTQTPRYLIKTRGQQVTLSCSPISGHRSVSWYQQTPGQGLQFLFEYFSETQRNKGNFPGRFSGRQFSNSRSEMNVSTLELGDSALYLCASSLEGDGYTFGSGTRLTVV.

This CDR3 is CASSRTSGSRGAGELFF. The CDR3 bases are TGTGCCAGTAGTAGGACTAGCGGGAGCCGAGGGGCCGGGGAGCTGTTTTTT. J is TRBJ2-2 and V is TRBV19, with TRBD2 matching 13 bases. Germline V gene sequence: CDR1 LNHDA, CDR2 SQIVND (reference sequence). The CDR3 has 17 amino acids. With V trimmed by 4 bases and J by 6 bases, 8 bases remained unmatched.

This chain connects TRBV5-1 to TRBJ2-5, with 8 bases matching TRBD1. CDR3 length: 16 residues. The V segment lost 0 bases and the J segment 6 bases; nucleotides outside the gene matches: 10. Germline V gene sequence: CDR1 SGHRS, CDR2 YFSETQ. Here the CDR3 DNA reads TGCGCCAGCAGCTTGGCCACTCTCCAGGGGGCGCAGACCCAGTACTTC. Amino acid sequence: CASSLATLQGAQTQYF.

The genes are TRBV13 and TRBJ1-1; no firm D call. Germline CDR1 reads PRHDT; CDR2 reads FYEKMQ (reference sequence). The CDR3 is made up of 14 amino acids. The germline V and J ends were trimmed by 5 bases and 5 bases, with 15 bases remaining between them. CDR3 nucleotides: TGTGCCAGCAGCCCTGAGGCCCCGAGTACTGAAGCTTTCTTT. This translates into CASSPEAPSTEAFF.

The chain recombines TRBV25-1 with TRBJ1-2; D might be TRBD1 (6 bases). Germline V gene data show CDR1 as MGHDK and CDR2 as SYGVNS. This CDR3 is built from 15 residues. Trimming took 2 bases from V and 0 from J, leaving 10 bases between them. This CDR3 is CASSEPGTPNYGYTF. In DNA form, the CDR3 reads TGTGCCAGCAGTGAACCCGGGACACCTAACTATGGCTACACCTTC.

The V call is TRBV5-4, the J call TRBJ1-2; 9 nucleotides agree with TRBD1. The CDR3 spans 15 residues. The germline CDR1 and CDR2 sequences are SGHNT and YYREEE (reference sequence). The trim removed 3 bases at V and 3 bases at J, leaving 6 bases unmatched. DNA of the CDR3: TGTGCCAGCAGCTCCCGGACAGGGGAGGACTATGGCTACACCTTC. Its protein is CASSSRTGEDYGYTF. Drawing the rest from reference TRBV5-4 and TRBJ1-2, the complete variable domain is ETGVTQSPTHLIKTRGQQVTLRCSSQSGHNTVSWYQQALGQGPQFIFQYYREEENGRGNFPPRFSGLQFPNYSSELNVNALELDDSALYLCASSSRTGEDYGYTFGSGTRLTVV.